The 6 T cell receptor beta chains below all came from one sample that was sequenced in a study of cytomegalovirus exposure and HLA in healthy donors. Both 60 Vbeta primers and 13 Jbeta primers went into the PCR. The data were produced by immunoSEQ multiplex PCR, yet TCRdb's version contains in-frame clones alone and is incomplete. Among 100,000 to 150,000 clones listed, under 85% were seen once. The specimen sequenced was PBMCs. All receptors derive from a woman between 50 and 59 years old in good health and CMV-seropositive.

J is TRBJ1-5 and V is TRBV7-2; D unclear. Germline assignment: CDR1 SGHTA and CDR2 FQGNSA. Trimming removed 1 base at V and 0 bases at J, with 4 bases between. The CDR3 is 14 amino acids. For the CDR3, the DNA is TGTGCCAGCAGCTTAGGGGCTAGCAATCAGCCCCAGCATTTT. Translating gives CASSLGASNQPQHF.

This sequence joins TRBV5-4 and TRBJ1-4; TRBD1 agrees at 9 bases. J lost 4 bases, V lost 4 bases, and 2 bases had no gene match. The CDR3 runs 14 residues. Germline V gene lookup returns CDR1 SGHNT and CDR2 YYREEE (reference sequence). The CDR3 here is CASSDRGYNEKLFF. CDR3 DNA: TGTGCCAGCAGCGACAGGGGGTATAATGAAAAACTGTTTTTT.

The table lists this clone with a few counts. The chain has TRBV6-1 and TRBJ2-7, with D possibly matching TRBD1 (5 bases). This CDR3 has 13 residues. V gave up 6 bases and J gave up 0 bases, with 9 bases separating them. Germline lookup yields CDR1 MNHNS and CDR2 SASEGT. In nucleotides, the CDR3 is TGTGCCAGCAGCCAGACAGACTCCTACGAGCAGTACTTC. This encodes CASSQTDSYEQYF.

CDR3 in DNA: TGTGCCACGCGGACAGATACCTACGAGCAGTACTTC. This gives the protein CATRTDTYEQYF. The chain has TRBV6-6 and TRBJ2-7, with D perhaps TRBD1 (6 bases). The CDR3 has 12 residues. V was trimmed by 10 bases and J by 2 bases, leaving 12 bases between them. Germline loops: CDR1 MNHNY, CDR2 SVGAGI (reference sequence).

This chain joins TRBV6-5 and TRBJ2-3, with TRBD1 as a possible D gene (6 bases). Germline V gene data show CDR1 as MNHEY and CDR2 as SVGAGI. The CDR3 runs 13 residues. Trimming pared 4 bases from V and 4 bases from J, leaving 9 bases between. The CDR3 is CASSWTVPDTQYF. The CDR3 bases are TGTGCCAGCAGTTGGACAGTTCCAGATACGCAGTATTTT.

Concerning this clone: Its ends do not fully match the called genes, so a read error is possible. The chain couples TRBV7-7 to TRBJ2-6, with D maybe TRBD2 (6 bases). In germline, CDR1 is SSHAT, CDR2 FNYEAQ (reference sequence). This CDR3 spans 19 amino acids. This CDR3 is CASSLNVLGGATGANVLTF. The CDR3 DNA is TGTGCTAGCAGCTTAAATGTGTTGGGGGGAGCGACTGGGGCCAACGTCCTGACTTTC. Together with reference TRBV7-7 and TRBJ2-6, the CDR3 gives the full variable domain: GAGVSQSPRYKVTKRGQDVTLRCDPISSHATLYWYQQALGQGPEFLTYFNYEAQPDKSGLPSDRFSAERPEGSISTLTIQRTEQRDSAMYRCASSLNVLGGATGANVLTFGAGSRLTVL.